This T cell receptor beta chain comes out of a study of blood T cell repertoires in COVID-19. Repertoires were generated with immunoSEQ multiplex PCR, while TCRdb's copy carries only in-frame clones and drops some. The data hold 250,000 to 350,000 clones, with around 90% observed a single time. Across about two dozen US areas, participants ranged in age from about 18 to 89 years. Germline V gene data show CDR1 as SQVTM and CDR2 as ANQGSEA. Trimming shortened V by 2 bases and J by 0 bases, and 11 bases separated the two germline ends. The CDR3 totals 15 residues. J is TRBJ1-5 and V is TRBV29-1; tentatively, D is TRBD1 (6 bases). The specimen sequenced was PBMCs or T cells enriched from blood (not recorded which). This receptor was obtained from a woman younger than 45 who had recovered from COVID-19. The CDR3 DNA sequence: TGCAGCGTTGAATCCGCAGGGGTTAGCAATCAGCCCCAGCATTTT. This sequence encodes CSVESAGVSNQPQHF.